These T cell receptor beta chains were read from a single sample in a study of CD8 T cells in ankylosing spondylitis. TCRdb re-called the 5' RACE reads with MiXCR, one entry per CDR3 protein. The table includes 85,000 to 100,000 distinct CDR3 sequences, roughly 10% detected once. The specimen was blood, either unsorted or a sorted T cell fraction (not recorded which). The receptors derive from a male donor with ankylosing spondylitis or in good health (not recorded which). The CDR3 runs from the conserved cysteine through the conserved F or W. The D gene is left open where the match is weak. Not every row has a clone size; where given, it reads once, few, many or a size class.

clone_size	v_call	j_call	d_call	cdr3_length	cdr3_nt	cdr3_aa
many	TRBV5-1	TRBJ2-5	.	13	TGCGCCAGCAGCTTGGCACCGCAAGAGACCCAGTACTTC	CASSLAPQETQYF
.	TRBV5-1	TRBJ1-1	.	12	TGCGCCAGCAGTATAGGGACGCGTGAAGCTTTCTTT	CASSIGTREAFF
many	TRBV12-3/TRBV12-4	TRBJ1-2	TRBD1	14	TGTGCCAGCAGAGCCGGGACAGGGATTTATGGCTACACCTTC	CASRAGTGIYGYTF
many	TRBV7-3	TRBJ1-6	.	16	TGTGCCAGCAGCTTAATCCTAGGGCGGAGGACTTCACCCCTCCACTTT	CASSLILGRRTSPLHF
many	TRBV29-1	TRBJ1-5	.	14	TGCAGCGTTGCTCGGGACATTTCAGGACAGCCCCAGCATTTT	CSVARDISGQPQHF
many	TRBV12-3/TRBV12-4	TRBJ1-3	TRBD1	14	TGTGCCAGCAGGTCCCGACAGGGGGCGAACACCATATATTTT	CASRSRQGANTIYF
many	TRBV6-5	TRBJ1-1	TRBD1	14	TGTGCCAGCAGTTACGGACAGGTTGGAACTGAAGCTTTCTTT	CASSYGQVGTEAFF
many	TRBV6-5	TRBJ2-1	.	13	TGTGCCAGCAGTTACCTCGGCTACAATGAGCAGTTCTTC	CASSYLGYNEQFF
.	TRBV7-3	TRBJ1-2	TRBD1	14	TGTGCCAGCAGCCCAAGGGGGGACAGCTATGGCTACACCTTC	CASSPRGDSYGYTF
many	TRBV12-3/TRBV12-4	TRBJ2-7	.	14	TGTGCCAGCAGCCCCCGGGGAGGCTCCTACGAGCAGTACTTC	CASSPRGGSYEQYF
.	TRBV29-1	TRBJ2-3	.	11	TGCAGCGTTGACCCCGGAGCGACGCAGTATTTT	CSVDPGATQYF
.	TRBV28	TRBJ2-1	.	16	TGTGCCAGCAGTCCTCAGGCCCCTAGGAGTAACAATGAGCAGTTCTTC	CASSPQAPRSNNEQFF
many	TRBV15	TRBJ2-2	TRBD2	18	TGTGCCACCAGCAGAGATCTTCCGGGGGGAACGAACACCGGGGAGCTGTTTTTT	CATSRDLPGGTNTGELFF
many	TRBV5-1	TRBJ2-7	.	17	TGCGCCAGCAGTAACCCTCTAAGGGGCTCCGTAAAGTACGAGCAGTACTTC	CASSNPLRGSVKYEQYF
many	TRBV12-3/TRBV12-4	TRBJ1-5	.	12	TGTGCCAGCAGCTCTGGGGCGCGGCCCCAGCATTTT	CASSSGARPQHF
.	TRBV5-1	TRBJ2-5	TRBD1	14	TGCGCCAGCCGATTCGACAGGGGGCAAGAGACCCAGTACTTC	CASRFDRGQETQYF
many	TRBV28	TRBJ2-3	.	15	TGTGCCAGCTCAAGGGATGATATTAGCACAGATACGCAGTATTTT	CASSRDDISTDTQYF
.	TRBV27	TRBJ2-3	TRBD2	18	TGTGCCAGCAGTATACGAATTTCACTAGCGGGGGGTCGGGATACGCAGTATTTT	CASSIRISLAGGRDTQYF